One sample yielded the 32 T cell receptor beta chains listed below, sequenced in a study of T cells in Graves' hyperthyroidism and ophthalmopathy. Amplification of TCR beta CDR3 regions used RNA as the template. An initial round of RT-PCR targeting the TCR CDR3 relied on the HTBI primer set. TCRdb ran MiXCR on the multiplex PCR reads and lists one entry per CDR3 protein. The data show a few hundred thousand distinct CDR3 sequences, 20% to 25% seen once. The sample comprised blood. These TCRs come from a woman aged 70 to 79 with Graves' ophthalmopathy.

This clonotype came up many times. The J gene is TRBJ2-7, the V gene TRBV11-2; the match to TRBD1 covers 7 bases. CDR3 length: 15 residues. V lost 6 bases and J lost 3; bases outside the gene matches: 11. The V gene's germline CDR1 is SGHAT and CDR2 FQNNGV. The CDR3 sequence is CASRLEQGPRYEQYF. The CDR3 DNA is TGTGCCAGCAGGCTAGAACAGGGGCCCCGCTACGAGCAGTACTTC.

The chain recombines TRBV15 with TRBJ2-1, with no clear D. Trimming cost V 3 bases and J 6 bases, with 6 bases left between them. From germline, CDR1 is LNHNV and CDR2 YYDKDF (reference sequence). The CDR3 totals 12 residues. CDR3 nucleotide sequence: TGTGCCACCAGCAGCAGGTTCAATGAGCAGTTCTTC. The encoded protein is CATSSRFNEQFF. Full variable domain (missing parts from reference TRBV15 and TRBJ2-1): DAMVIQNPRYQVTQFGKPVTLSCSQTLNHNVMYWYQQKSSQAPKLLFHYYDKDFNNEADTPDNFQSRRPNTSFCFLDIRSPGLGDTAMYLCATSSRFNEQFFGPGTRLTVL.

In the case of this clonotype: This may be a read error, as it is one base from a much larger clone. The chain has TRBV12-5 and TRBJ1-2; TRBD1 agrees at 9 bases. The trim removed 3 bases at V and 6 bases at J, leaving 8 bases unmatched. The CDR3 extends over 15 amino acids. Germline V gene sequence: CDR1 LGHNT, CDR2 FRNRAP. This chain's CDR3 is CASGFTRDRENGYTF. The CDR3 DNA reads as TGTGCTAGTGGTTTCACCCGGGACAGGGAAAATGGCTACACCTTC.

The chain carries TRBV6-1 and TRBJ1-5, with 9 nucleotides matching TRBD1. CDR1 is MNHNS, CDR2 SASEGT, per germline. The CDR3 is 17 amino acids. V trimming: 2 bases; J trimming: 6 bases; junction bases outside the gene matches: 11. In DNA form, the CDR3 reads TGTGCCAGCAGTGAAATAGGGACAGGGATCGTTCGTCAGCCCCAGCATTTT. This codes for CASSEIGTGIVRQPQHF.

This clonotype was seen more than once but under ten times. The chain recombines TRBV30 with TRBJ1-6; D possibly corresponds to TRBD1 (5 bases). Trimming removed 0 bases at V and 10 bases at J, with 13 bases between. This CDR3 is 14 amino acids long. Per germline, CDR1 GTSNPN and CDR2 SVGIG (reference sequence). This CDR3 is CAWSVQGARSPLHF. CDR3 sequence (DNA): TGTGCCTGGAGTGTTCAAGGGGCGCGGTCACCCCTCCACTTT.

This clonotype was seen a handful of times. The chain has TRBV9 and TRBJ2-1, with a possible D match to TRBD2 (6 bases). The CDR3 has 15 residues. The germline V gene encodes CDR1 SGDLS and CDR2 YYNGEE. The V gene lost 4 bases and the J gene lost 4 bases, with 15 bases spanning the gap. CDR3 loop: CASSPSGTPYNEQFF. In DNA, the CDR3 is TGTGCCAGCAGCCCTTCCGGGACTCCTTACAATGAGCAGTTCTTC.

This clonotype appeared many times. The chain links TRBV28 to TRBJ1-3; unclear D gene. The V end lost 3 bases, the J end lost 9 bases, and 9 bases lay between the germline ends. CDR3 length: 12 residues. CDR1 is MDHEN, CDR2 SYDVKM, per germline. The CDR3 spells CASSLPGRTIYF. CDR3 DNA sequence: TGTGCCAGCAGTTTGCCAGGACGCACCATATATTTT.

This clonotype showed up just a few times. The chain couples TRBV6-5 to TRBJ1-5; no clear D gene. Germline V gene sequence: CDR1 MNHEY, CDR2 SVGAGI. Trimming cost V 5 bases and J 4 bases, with 9 bases left between them. This CDR3 spans 13 amino acids. CDR3 nucleotide sequence: TGTGCCAGCAGTCGGGCCGCAAATCAGCCCCAGCATTTT. This encodes CASSRAANQPQHF.

The chain employs TRBV6-5 and TRBJ1-2; 7 bases are a match to TRBD1. The junction had 4 bases not matched to a gene; V was cut back by 0 bases and J by 6 bases. The CDR3 has 14 amino acids. The germline V gene has CDR1 MNHEY and CDR2 SVGAGI. The CDR3 DNA sequence: TGTGCCAGCAGTTACTCGTCGACAGGGAATGGCTACACCTTC. It codes for CASSYSSTGNGYTF.

This clonotype showed up many times. The chain links TRBV11-2 to TRBJ2-1, with D possibly being TRBD1 or TRBD2 (5 bases each). The V end was cut by 6 bases, the J end by 3 bases, with 15 bases between. CDR1 and CDR2 from the germline V gene are SGHAT and FQNNGV. The CDR3 contains 15 residues. This CDR3 reads CASSPGAPNYNEQFF. CDR3 nucleotide sequence: TGTGCCAGCAGTCCCGGGGCCCCGAACTACAATGAGCAGTTCTTC. Filled out from reference TRBV11-2 and TRBJ2-1, the complete variable domain reads EAGVAQSPRYKIIEKRQSVAFWCNPISGHATLYWYQQILGQGPKLLIQFQNNGVVDDSQLPKDRFSAERLKGVDSTLKIQPAKLEDSAVYLCASSPGAPNYNEQFFGPGTRLTVL.

In its sample, this clonotype was seen a few times. The CDR3 region is CSASSGSGTDTQYF. DNA of the CDR3: TGCAGTGCTAGTTCCGGGAGTGGCACAGATACGCAGTATTTT. V is TRBV20-1 and J is TRBJ2-3; TRBD2 might be the D (6 bases). The V and J ends lost 3 bases and 1 base respectively, with 11 bases between them. The germline V gene encodes CDR1 DFQATT and CDR2 SNEGSKA (reference sequence). The CDR3 extends over 14 amino acids.

This clonotype was detected only a few times. This chain uses TRBV7-9 with TRBJ2-7; D might be TRBD2 (6 bases). Deletions cut 0 bases from V and 2 bases from J, with 11 bases between. The V gene's germline CDR1 is SEHNR and CDR2 FQNEAQ (reference sequence). The CDR3 runs to 15 residues. The CDR3 sequence: CASSLAPGVAYEQYF. CDR3 DNA: TGTGCCAGCAGCTTAGCCCCGGGAGTGGCCTACGAGCAGTACTTC.

This clonotype occurred many times. The rearrangement joins TRBV11-2 to TRBJ2-7; 11 bases are shared with TRBD1. The ends lost 2 bases at V and 4 bases at J; junction bases unmatched: 4. The CDR3 covers 15 residues. The germline gives CDR1 SGHAT, CDR2 FQNNGV. The CDR3 region has the DNA TGTGCCAGCAGCTTAAGCGGACAGGGGGCATACGAGCAGTACTTC. Translating it yields CASSLSGQGAYEQYF. Drawing the rest from reference TRBV11-2 and TRBJ2-7, the complete variable domain is EAGVAQSPRYKIIEKRQSVAFWCNPISGHATLYWYQQILGQGPKLLIQFQNNGVVDDSQLPKDRFSAERLKGVDSTLKIQPAKLEDSAVYLCASSLSGQGAYEQYFGPGTRLTVT.

Only a few counts were recorded for this clonotype. J is TRBJ1-1 and V is TRBV20-1; 8 bases are a match to TRBD1. With V trimmed by 6 bases and J by 4 bases, 13 bases remained unmatched. Per germline, CDR1 DFQATT and CDR2 SNEGSKA (reference sequence). CDR3 size: 15 residues. The CDR3: CSAGGRQGAGTEAFF. CDR3 bases: TGCAGTGCCGGGGGGCGGCAGGGGGCCGGCACTGAAGCTTTCTTT.

About this clonotype itself: A much larger clone is a single base away; this may be a read error. The chain carries TRBV2 and TRBJ2-5; 7 bases agree with TRBD1. Unmatched junction bases numbered 14, after V lost 2 bases and J lost 5 bases. From germline, CDR1 is SNHLY and CDR2 FYNNEI. The CDR3 has 17 amino acids. CDR3 nucleotide sequence: TGTGCCAGCAGTGAAAAGGGGGTGACAGGGTATGAGGAGACCCAGTACTTC. Amino acid sequence: CASSEKGVTGYEETQYF.

CDR3 DNA sequence: TGTGCCAGCAGCTTAGATCATAATTCACCCCTCCACTTT. It yields the protein CASSLDHNSPLHF. The chain couples TRBV7-8 to TRBJ1-6; D ambiguous. Germline lookup yields CDR1 SGHVS and CDR2 FQNEAQ. Between the trimmed V and J ends, which lost 1 base and 5 bases, there was a span of 3 bases. This CDR3 region has 13 residues.

This chain joins TRBV18 and TRBJ2-5; 7 bases agree with TRBD1. CDR1 is KGHSH, CDR2 LQKENI, per germline. The CDR3 is 14 residues long. V shed 1 base and J 5 bases; nucleotides not matched to a gene: 4. CDR3 nucleotides: TGTGCCAGCTCACCACTGACAGGGTTGGAGACCCAGTACTTC. Amino acids: CASSPLTGLETQYF.

The chain uses TRBV19 and TRBJ2-7; D is unresolved. This CDR3 is built from 13 residues. The germline V gene has CDR1 LNHDA and CDR2 SQIVND (reference sequence). V dropped 4 bases and J dropped 3 bases, with 10 bases sitting between them. The chain's CDR3 is CASSRKDGYEQYF. The CDR3 DNA is TGTGCCAGTAGTAGAAAGGACGGCTACGAGCAGTACTTC.

This clonotype turned up a few times. Compared with germline, one end of the junction differs, possibly owing to a read error. This chain joins TRBV20-1 and TRBJ1-1; D unresolved. CDR3 length equals 12 residues. Germline CDR1 and CDR2: DFQATT and SNEGSKA (reference sequence). This chain's CDR3 is CGARKTNTEAFF. CDR3 nucleotide sequence: TGCGGTGCTAGGAAGACTAACACTGAAGCTTTCTTT.

The sample holds a few counts of this clonotype. This chain joins TRBV12-3 or TRBV12-4 and TRBJ2-3; the match to TRBD2 covers 9 bases. V lost 4 bases to trimming and J lost 6 bases; unmatched junction nucleotides: 11. This CDR3 comprises 16 residues. CDR3 amino acids: CASSSLAGLRLDTQYF. CDR3 DNA sequence: TGTGCCAGCAGTTCCCTAGCGGGGCTTAGATTGGATACGCAGTATTTT.

This clonotype has only a few counts. The chain is built from TRBV6-2 or TRBV6-3 and TRBJ2-2; TRBD2 matches at 7 bases. The CDR3 has 16 amino acids. Germline V gene lookup returns CDR1 MNHEY and CDR2 SVGEGT. Trimming took 2 bases from V and 1 from J; bases not matched to a gene: 4. CDR3 coding DNA: TGTGCCAGCAGTTACCTAGGACTAGGGAACACCGGGGAGCTGTTTTTT. It encodes CASSYLGLGNTGELFF.

The genes are TRBV19 and TRBJ1-5; no definite D call. CDR3 length equals 13 residues. The germline V and J ends were trimmed by 4 bases and 5 bases, with 9 bases remaining between them. The germline CDR1 and CDR2 sequences are LNHDA and SQIVND (reference sequence). The CDR3 nucleotides read TGTGCCAGTAGTACCAACACGGATCAGCCCCAGCATTTT. This codes for CASSTNTDQPQHF.

This clonotype was counted only a few times. The genes are TRBV7-9 and TRBJ2-4; possibly TRBD1 for D (5 bases). CDR1 is SEHNR, CDR2 FQNEAQ, per germline (reference sequence). This CDR3 has 15 residues. Trimming removed 1 base at V and 5 bases at J, with 12 bases between. The CDR3 is CASSLGAGYQNIQYF. The CDR3 region has the DNA TGTGCCAGCAGCTTAGGTGCAGGGTACCAAAACATTCAGTACTTC. Full variable domain (rest looked up from reference TRBV7-9 and TRBJ2-4): DTGVSQNPRHKITKRGQNVTFRCDPISEHNRLYWYRQTLGQGPEFLTYFQNEAQLEKSRLLSDRFSAERPKGSFSTLEIQRTEQGDSAMYLCASSLGAGYQNIQYFGAGTRLSVL.

The chain employs TRBV12-3 or TRBV12-4 and TRBJ2-1; 9 nucleotides align to TRBD1. V shed 6 bases, J shed 7 bases, and the junction held 10 bases outside the gene matches. The CDR3 is 15 residues long. CDR3 sequence (DNA): TGTGCCAGCAGCCCCAGGACAGGGGTTCGTAATGAGCAGTTCTTC. It encodes CASSPRTGVRNEQFF.

Ten or more counts support this clonotype. The V gene is TRBV12-3 or TRBV12-4, the J gene TRBJ1-2, with 8 positions matching TRBD1. Germline trimming cut 6 bases from V and 1 base from J; bases unmatched to any gene: 10. This CDR3 is built from 16 residues. CDR3 amino acids: CASRFRDRRLNYGYTF. The CDR3 region has the DNA TGTGCCAGCAGATTTCGGGACAGGAGACTTAACTATGGCTACACCTTC.

This clonotype was recorded a few times. The V and J genes are TRBV6-1 and TRBJ2-2; perhaps TRBD2 as D (5 bases). CDR3 length equals 14 residues. CDR1 and CDR2 (germline): MNHNS, SASEGT. Trimming removed 5 bases from V and 5 bases from J, with 12 bases in between. For the CDR3, the DNA is TGTGCCAGCAGTTCCCCTCCGGGAACCGGGGAGCTGTTTTTT. This gives the protein CASSSPPGTGELFF.

This clonotype was seen at least ten times. The CDR3 reads CASSLVGAMDTQYF. The CDR3 DNA follows: TGTGCCAGCAGCTTAGTGGGGGCAATGGATACGCAGTATTTT. This chain joins TRBV11-1 and TRBJ2-3; tentative D call: TRBD1 (6 bases). CDR3 length equals 14 residues. The germline CDR1 and CDR2 sequences are SGHAT and FQDESV (reference sequence). Trimming left V 1 base short and J 6 bases short, with 11 bases between. Combining the CDR3 with reference TRBV11-1 and TRBJ2-3 gives the whole variable domain EAEVAQSPRYKITEKSQAVAFWCDPISGHATLYWYRQILGQGPELLVQFQDESVVDDSQLPKDRFSAERLKGVDSTLKIQPAELGDSAMYLCASSLVGAMDTQYFGPGTRLTVL.

This clonotype was counted a single time. Written as DNA, the CDR3 is TGTGCCAGCTCACCCTCGGGGGGGGGACAGCCCCAGCATTTT. Its translation is CASSPSGGGQPQHF. V and J are TRBV18 and TRBJ1-5, with TRBD1 as a possible D gene (5 bases). Germline CDR1 and CDR2: KGHSH and LQKENI. The V and J ends lost 3 bases and 7 bases respectively, with 13 bases between them. This CDR3 contains 14 residues. Full variable domain (missing parts from reference TRBV18 and TRBJ1-5): NAGVMQNPRHLVRRRGQEARLRCSPMKGHSHVYWYRQLPEEGLKFMVYLQKENIIDESGMPKERFSAEFPKEGPSILRIQQVVRGDSAAYFCASSPSGGGQPQHFGDGTRLSIL.

The chain combines TRBV7-9 with TRBJ1-2; TRBD1 agrees at 7 bases. J was trimmed by 8 bases and V by 1 base; bases with no gene match: 10. This CDR3 is built from 15 residues. CDR1 and CDR2 from the germline V gene are SEHNR and FQNEAQ (reference sequence). For the CDR3, the DNA is TGTGCCAGCAGCTTAGAAGGGGGCTATTCTCGCGGCTACACCTTC. Translating it yields CASSLEGGYSRGYTF.

This rearrangement joins TRBV7-9 to TRBJ2-1, with 8 bases matching TRBD2. V lost 9 bases to trimming and J lost 0 bases; unmatched junction nucleotides: 10. The CDR3 totals 16 residues. CDR1 and CDR2 from the germline V gene are SEHNR and FQNEAQ (reference sequence). The CDR3, as DNA: TGTGCCAGTAGTATAGTAAGCGGGGGCTCCTACAATGAGCAGTTCTTC. As protein: CASSIVSGGSYNEQFF.

In its sample, this clonotype was seen once. J is TRBJ1-2 and V is TRBV4-3; unclear D gene. Trimming took off 2 bases at V and 0 bases at J, with 13 bases between the two ends. Per the germline V gene, CDR1 is LGHNA and CDR2 is YSLEER. The CDR3 contains 16 residues. CDR3 protein: CASSQTAAAPNYGYTF. In DNA, the CDR3 is TGCGCCAGCAGCCAAACCGCCGCGGCCCCTAACTATGGCTACACCTTC.

The V and J genes are TRBV6-1 and TRBJ2-2; D not resolved. Germline values: CDR1 MNHNS, CDR2 SASEGT. V was shortened by 3 bases and J by 5 bases, with 7 bases between the two germline ends. The CDR3 covers 13 residues. Written as DNA, the CDR3 is TGTGCCAGCAGTGAGTTGCAGACCGGGGAGCTGTTTTTT. It translates to CASSELQTGELFF.